The 22 T cell receptor beta chains listed next were all sequenced from one sample in a study of blood T cell repertoires in COVID-19. The assay was immunoSEQ multiplex PCR, and TCRdb's table has in-frame clones only and misses some. This table has 40,000 or so clones, under 85% appearing once. The material sequenced was peripheral blood. The receptors shown here come from a human donor in a cohort sampled during active COVID-19.

The chain has TRBV18 and TRBJ1-6, with D perhaps matching TRBD1 (6 bases). Looked up from germline, CDR1 is KGHSH and CDR2 is LQKENI. Trimming stripped 0 bases from V and 10 bases from J, with 13 bases between. This CDR3 has 15 residues. The CDR3 sequence: CASSPPTGMKSPLHF. CDR3 DNA sequence: TGTGCCAGCTCACCACCCACAGGGATGAAGTCACCCCTCCACTTT.

In this sample, this clone turned up a few times. The chain combines TRBV30 with TRBJ1-5, with D possibly TRBD1 on 5 matching bases. The ends were cut back, 2 bases at V and 4 bases at J, with 24 bases in the middle. CDR1 is GTSNPN and CDR2 is SVGIG in the germline V gene (reference sequence). The CDR3 contains 18 residues. CDR3 bases: TGTGCCTGGAGTTTAGGGCTGTTAAGAGGGACTAAGAATCAGCCCCAGCATTTT. It yields the protein CAWSLGLLRGTKNQPQHF.

The V call is TRBV11-3, the J call TRBJ1-1; 7 bases agree with TRBD1. V shed 4 bases and J 4 bases; nucleotides not matched to a gene: 3. Looked up from germline, CDR1 is SGHNT and CDR2 is YENEEA. This CDR3 has 13 amino acids. The CDR3 spells CASSSQGLTEAFF. The DNA of the CDR3 is TGTGCCAGCAGCTCACAGGGGCTCACTGAAGCTTTCTTT.

The J gene is TRBJ1-1, the V gene TRBV7-2; weak D call: TRBD1 (5 bases). Trimming took off 0 bases at V and 4 bases at J, with 6 bases between the two ends. The germline V gene has CDR1 SGHTA and CDR2 FQGNSA. This CDR3 contains 13 residues. The CDR3 sequence is CASSLARATEAFF. Here the CDR3 DNA reads TGTGCCAGCAGCTTAGCCAGGGCCACTGAAGCTTTCTTT.

The chain joins TRBV28 to TRBJ2-3; 8 bases fit TRBD1. Trimming took 3 bases from V and 6 from J; bases not matched to a gene: 5. Germline CDR1 MDHEN, CDR2 SYDVKM. The CDR3 extends over 14 amino acids. The CDR3 is CASSFQGAKDTQYF. In DNA form, the CDR3 reads TGTGCCAGCAGTTTTCAGGGGGCGAAGGATACGCAGTATTTT.

The chain joins TRBV9 to TRBJ2-3; 10 bases are a match to TRBD2. CDR1 SGDLS and CDR2 YYNGEE come from the germline V gene. The ends lost 0 bases at V and 11 bases at J; junction bases unmatched: 12. CDR3 size: 16 residues. CDR3 DNA sequence: TGTGCCAGCAGCGTAGGGAACGGGGCTAGCGGGGGTCTGCAGTATTTT. This sequence encodes CASSVGNGASGGLQYF.

The chain links TRBV5-5 to TRBJ1-6; weak D call: TRBD1 (5 bases). Looked up from germline, CDR1 is SGHKS and CDR2 is YYEKEE (reference sequence). This CDR3 region has 14 residues. V lost 4 bases and J lost 7, with 12 bases in between. The CDR3 DNA sequence: TGTGCCAGCAGCCCATGGGAGGGGAATTCACCCCTCCACTTT. Protein sequence: CASSPWEGNSPLHF.

In regard to this clone: Relative to the germline gene, one junction end is altered; a read error may explain this. The chain employs TRBV15 and TRBJ2-2, with 7 nucleotides matching TRBD1. CDR1 and CDR2 (germline): LNHNV, YYDKDF (reference sequence). The CDR3 loop spans 15 amino acids. CDR3 nucleotides: TGTGCCACCAGCTGTCGCCGGGACAGCGTCGAGGGAGCTGTTTTT. Translation gives CATSCRRDSVEGAVF.

CDR3 in DNA: TGTGCCAGCAGCCCTGGGAGGGGGATCGCTGGCTACACCTTC. Protein: CASSPGRGIAGYTF. J is TRBJ1-2 and V is TRBV7-2, with a possible D match to TRBD1 (6 bases). V dropped 5 bases and J dropped 7 bases, with 17 bases sitting between them. There are 14 residues in the CDR3. CDR1 is SGHTA, CDR2 FQGNSA, per germline.

V is TRBV19 and J is TRBJ2-7, with TRBD2 as a possible D gene (6 bases). Trimming left V 1 base short and J 6 bases short, with 13 bases between. Germline CDR1 is LNHDA and CDR2 is SQIVND (reference sequence). The CDR3 spans 14 residues. The CDR3 is CASSIVLGSGEQYF. The CDR3 DNA follows: TGTGCCAGTAGTATAGTCCTCGGGAGTGGCGAGCAGTACTTC.

The chain links TRBV7-3 to TRBJ1-3; the D gene is possibly TRBD1 (5 bases). The ends were cut back, 5 bases at V and 2 bases at J, with 22 bases in the middle. The CDR3 sequence is 18 residues long. CDR1 and CDR2 from the germline V gene are SGHTA and FQGTGA. The CDR3 loop reads CASSVSGSPLRTGNTIYF. CDR3 DNA sequence: TGTGCCAGCAGCGTCTCAGGGTCCCCTCTCCGCACTGGAAACACCATATATTTT.

The chain uses TRBV10-3 and TRBJ2-3; D is possibly TRBD2 (5 bases). V dropped 5 bases and J dropped 2 bases, with 17 bases sitting between them. The CDR3 runs to 16 residues. Germline loops: CDR1 ENHRY, CDR2 SYGVKD. This CDR3 is CAISRNEGSHTDTQYF. The CDR3 DNA sequence: TGTGCCATCAGTAGGAATGAGGGATCACACACAGATACGCAGTATTTT.

V is TRBV27 and J is TRBJ1-5; D possibly corresponds to TRBD1 (6 bases). CDR1 and CDR2 from the germline V gene are MNHEY and SMNVEV (reference sequence). This CDR3 contains 12 residues. Trimming stripped 11 bases from V and 5 bases from J, with 13 bases between. This CDR3 reads CAVGGAYQPQHF. DNA for the CDR3: TGTGCCGTGGGGGGGGCCTATCAGCCCCAGCATTTT.

V usage is TRBV11-2 and J usage is TRBJ1-4; weak D call: TRBD1 (6 bases). The germline CDR1 and CDR2 sequences are SGHAT and FQNNGV. The CDR3 is made up of 15 amino acids. V was shortened by 1 base and J by 5 bases, with 11 bases between the two germline ends. CDR3 bases: TGTGCCAGCAGCTTAGGAGGGGGTGGAAATGAAAAACTGTTTTTT. This sequence encodes CASSLGGGGNEKLFF.

V and J are TRBV5-1 and TRBJ2-5; TRBD2 matches 12 bases. Unmatched junction bases numbered 4, after V lost 4 bases and J lost 3 bases. CDR1 and CDR2 (germline): SGHRS, YFSETQ. This CDR3 has 15 amino acids. CDR3 coding DNA: TGCGCCAGCAGCCCGACTAGCGGGGGAGAAGAGACCCAGTACTTC. Translating it yields CASSPTSGGEETQYF.

This chain links TRBV6-5 with TRBJ1-4; possible D gene TRBD1, 5 bases. The CDR3 is made up of 14 amino acids. Germline V gene data show CDR1 as MNHEY and CDR2 as SVGAGI. The V end was cut by 7 bases, the J end by 7 bases, with 16 bases between. The DNA for the CDR3 is TGTGCCAGCATCCCACGGGGGGGTGGTGAAAAACTGTTTTTT. It specifies CASIPRGGGEKLFF.

J is TRBJ2-5 and V is TRBV3-1 (or the pseudogene TRBV3-2), with unresolved D. Per the germline V gene, CDR1 is LGHDT and CDR2 is YNNKEL (reference sequence). V was clipped by 4 bases and J by 1 base, with 10 bases between them. This CDR3 comprises 14 residues. CDR3 nucleotide sequence: TGTGCCAGCAGCCCGACGACTGGCCAAGAGACCCAGTACTTC. Encoded protein: CASSPTTGQETQYF.

The J gene is TRBJ1-1, the V gene TRBV5-1; D gene ambiguous. This CDR3 is built from 14 residues. Germline V gene sequence: CDR1 SGHRS, CDR2 YFSETQ. The ends were cut back, 1 base at V and 7 bases at J, with 14 bases in the middle. The CDR3 sequence is CASSLTGWESEAFF. Here the CDR3 DNA reads TGCGCCAGCAGCTTGACGGGGTGGGAGAGTGAAGCTTTCTTT.

This chain joins TRBV3-1 (or the pseudogene TRBV3-2) and TRBJ2-7, with unresolved D. In germline, CDR1 is LGHDT, CDR2 YNNKEL (reference sequence). V lost 4 bases, J lost 5 bases, and 6 bases lay in between. The length of the CDR3 is 11 residues. CDR3 nucleotides: TGTGCCAGCAGCCGAACAGACGAGCAGTACTTC. Its translation: CASSRTDEQYF.

The J gene is TRBJ1-1, the V gene TRBV7-8, with D possibly being TRBD1 (6 bases). This CDR3 has 14 amino acids. Deletions cut 5 bases from V and 4 bases from J, with 14 bases between. CDR1 is SGHVS and CDR2 is FQNEAQ in the germline V gene. The CDR3 here is CASSPTRGSTEAFF. The CDR3 DNA is TGTGCCAGCAGCCCTACTAGGGGGAGCACTGAAGCTTTCTTT.

There are a few counts of this clone. The CDR3 nucleotides read TGTGCCACCAGTGTAGGCCAGGGGTCCTACGAGCAGTACTTC. Its translation: CATSVGQGSYEQYF. The gene calls are TRBV24-1 and TRBJ2-7; D might be TRBD1 (6 bases). V was cut by 5 bases and J by 1 base, with 11 bases left in between. CDR1 and CDR2 from the germline V gene are KGHDR and SFDVKD. The CDR3 is made up of 14 amino acids.

The CDR3 sequence is CASRPRGGLRYEQYF. DNA of the CDR3: TGTGCCAGCAGGCCCCGGGGGGGGCTAAGGTACGAGCAGTACTTC. The V and J genes are TRBV2 and TRBJ2-7; 8 positions match TRBD2. The J segment lost 4 bases and the V segment lost 6 bases, leaving 11 bases of the junction unmatched. This CDR3 spans 15 amino acids. Germline lookup yields CDR1 SNHLY and CDR2 FYNNEI.